The sequence of this TCR beta chain was determined in a study of blood T cell repertoires in COVID-19. Study details: Acute and convalescent COVID-19 samples came from the United States, Italy and Spain. T cells, B-cell-depleted T cells, or PBMCs provided the cDNA or gDNA that served as material.

This clone was picked up one time. Per the germline V gene, CDR1 is SNHLY and CDR2 is FYNNEI. Trimming shortened V by 3 bases and J by 0 bases, and 3 bases separated the two germline ends. This CDR3 has 13 amino acids. Seattle's enrolled individuals joined amid active infection and were then monitored longitudinally. The assay was immunoSEQ multiplex PCR, and TCRdb's table has in-frame clones only and misses some. The sample contains roughly 350,000 clones, around nine tenths of which appear only once. This sequence originates from a woman in her seventies with COVID-19, enrolled during active disease. Sequenced material: peripheral blood. The chain carries TRBV2 and TRBJ1-5, with D unclear. CDR3 sequence reads: CASSEASNQPQHF. CDR3 bases: TGTGCCAGCAGTGAGGCTAGCAATCAGCCCCAGCATTTT.